A single sample is the source of the 18 T cell receptor beta chains below, sequenced in a study of identical twins. TCRdb re-analysed the 5' RACE reads in MiXCR, keeping a single row per CDR3 protein. The sample consists of about 240,000 distinct CDR3 sequences, roughly a tenth of them appearing once. Sequences were obtained from memory T cells sorted from blood. These receptors all come from a man in his fifties in good health.

This clonotype came up a few times. V and J are TRBV5-6 and TRBJ2-7; weak D call: TRBD1 (6 bases). Looked up from germline, CDR1 is SGHDT and CDR2 is YYEEEE. The ends were cut back, 4 bases at V and 6 bases at J, with 14 bases in the middle. The CDR3 contains 13 residues. CDR3 protein: CASSEGHRPEQYF. The CDR3 region has the DNA TGTGCCAGCAGCGAGGGACACCGACCCGAGCAGTACTTC. The entire variable domain, with the rest obtained from reference TRBV5-6 and TRBJ2-7, is as follows: DAGVTQSPTHLIKTRGQQVTLRCSPKSGHDTVSWYQQALGQGPQFIFQYYEEEERQRGNFPDRFSGHQFPNYSSELNVNALLLGDSALYLCASSEGHRPEQYFGPGTRLTVT.

The chain joins TRBV3-1 to TRBJ2-7; 7 nucleotides agree with TRBD2. Germline CDR1 LGHDT, CDR2 YNNKEL (reference sequence). The length of the CDR3 is 13 residues. J lost 6 bases, V lost 4 bases, and 6 bases had no gene match. Here the CDR3 DNA reads TGTGCCAGCAGCCGGACTAGTTCAACCGAGCAGTACTTC. It yields the protein CASSRTSSTEQYF.

There are many counts of this clonotype. The J gene is TRBJ2-3, the V gene TRBV4-2; a possible D gene is TRBD1 (6 bases). Germline loops: CDR1 LGHNA, CDR2 YNFKEQ. The ends were cut back, 2 bases at V and 6 bases at J, with 9 bases in the middle. CDR3 length: 13 residues. The DNA for the CDR3 is TGTGCCAGCAGCCAAACAGGGTCCGATACGCAGTATTTT. Translation: CASSQTGSDTQYF.

The rearrangement links TRBV11-2 to TRBJ2-6, with no clear D. Deletions cut 5 bases from V and 0 bases from J, with 23 bases between. Looked up from germline, CDR1 is SGHAT and CDR2 is FQNNGV. The CDR3 extends over 20 amino acids. CDR3 residues: CASSPEMTTFKLSGANVLTF. For the CDR3, the DNA is TGTGCCAGCAGCCCCGAAATGACAACCTTTAAACTCTCTGGGGCCAACGTCCTGACTTTC.

This clonotype was seen repeatedly, ten times or more. The chain joins TRBV6-2 or TRBV6-3 to TRBJ2-7; 10 nucleotides align to TRBD2. CDR1 and CDR2 (germline): MNHEY, SVGEGT. CDR3 length: 14 residues. V trimming: 5 bases; J trimming: 6 bases; junction bases outside the gene matches: 7. The CDR3 here is CASSPSGSPPEQYF. CDR3 coding DNA: TGTGCCAGCAGTCCTAGCGGGAGCCCTCCCGAGCAGTACTTC.

This chain connects TRBV11-3 to TRBJ2-7, with TRBD2 matching over 9 bases. The germline gives CDR1 SGHNT, CDR2 YENEEA. The CDR3 length is 17 residues. Unmatched junction bases numbered 14, after V lost 2 bases and J lost 6 bases. The CDR3 nucleotides read TGTGCCAGCAGCTTATTGGGCGGGAGGGCCAGGTACACCGAGCAGTACTTC. Protein sequence: CASSLLGGRARYTEQYF.

This clonotype has at least ten counts. The chain employs TRBV29-1 and TRBJ2-1, with D possibly TRBD2 on 6 matching bases. The CDR3 covers 15 residues. Germline lookup yields CDR1 SQVTM and CDR2 ANQGSEA. Between the trimmed V and J ends, which lost 0 bases and 0 bases, there was a span of 9 bases. The CDR3 DNA follows: TGCAGCGTTGAAGATCCCGGGAGCTCCTACAATGAGCAGTTCTTC. Translated, it gives CSVEDPGSSYNEQFF.

This clonotype was detected ten times or more. The gene calls are TRBV20-1 and TRBJ2-2; D is unresolved. The CDR3 is 13 amino acids. V lost 7 bases and J 1 base, leaving 10 bases between the germline ends. Germline V gene sequence: CDR1 DFQATT, CDR2 SNEGSKA (reference sequence). The CDR3 loop is CSVSYRNTGELFF. The CDR3, as DNA: TGCAGTGTCAGTTACAGGAACACCGGGGAGCTGTTTTTT.

CDR3 nucleotide sequence: TGTGCCAGCTCACCACGGCCAGGGGTGGGGTACTACAATGAGCAGTTCTTC. As protein: CASSPRPGVGYYNEQFF. The genes are TRBV18 and TRBJ2-1, with D possibly TRBD1 on 6 matching bases. Deletions cut 1 base from V and 3 bases from J, with 16 bases between. CDR3 length: 17 residues. Germline CDR1 KGHSH, CDR2 LQKENI.

The chain recombines TRBV10-3 with TRBJ1-6; D uncertain. V lost 0 bases and J 3 bases, leaving 9 bases between the germline ends. Per germline, CDR1 ENHRY and CDR2 SYGVKD. This CDR3 comprises 16 residues. The CDR3 reads CAISESAGIYNSPLHF. Here the CDR3 DNA reads TGTGCCATCAGTGAGTCGGCGGGCATCTATAATTCACCCCTCCACTTT.

This clonotype was seen at least ten times. This chain links TRBV12-3 or TRBV12-4 with TRBJ1-4; D may be TRBD1 (6 bases). Trimming removed 6 bases at V and 7 bases at J, with 15 bases between. This CDR3 comprises 14 residues. CDR3: CASSRDTGGEKLFF. For the CDR3, the DNA is TGTGCCAGCAGCCGGGACACCGGGGGTGAAAAACTGTTTTTT.

This clonotype was seen a handful of times. The V call is TRBV6-2 or TRBV6-3, the J call TRBJ2-1; maybe TRBD2 (6 bases). The V and J ends lost 2 bases and 0 bases respectively, with 11 bases between them. CDR1 is MNHEY and CDR2 is SVGEGT in the germline V gene. The CDR3 is 16 residues long. DNA of the CDR3: TGTGCCAGCAGTTACCAGCGGGTGAGCTCCTACAATGAGCAGTTCTTC. Its protein product is CASSYQRVSSYNEQFF.

This clonotype was observed a handful of times. This CDR3 reads CASSFGGQEETQYF. CDR3 sequence (DNA): TGTGCCAGCAGTTTTGGGGGACAGGAAGAGACCCAGTACTTC. The genes are TRBV28 and TRBJ2-5; 8 bases map to TRBD1. The V and J ends lost 3 bases and 3 bases, in that order; junction bases with no gene match: 3. The CDR3 covers 14 residues. Per germline, CDR1 MDHEN and CDR2 SYDVKM.

The chain combines TRBV18 with TRBJ2-7; 13 bases line up with TRBD2. The CDR3 length is 16 residues. V shed 2 bases and J 5 bases; nucleotides not matched to a gene: 6. Per germline, CDR1 KGHSH and CDR2 LQKENI. CDR3 sequence: CASSPTTSGRDNEQYF. DNA for the CDR3: TGTGCCAGCTCACCAACTACTAGCGGGAGGGATAACGAGCAGTACTTC.

With regard to this clonotype: Possible read error: a much larger clone is one base away. The CDR3 ends on some other residue instead of the conserved phenylalanine or tryptophan, so this is likely a read error. The chain is built from TRBV12-3 or TRBV12-4 and TRBJ2-3; tentatively, D is TRBD1 (6 bases). The CDR3 contains 15 residues. The V end lost 6 bases, the J end lost 0 bases, and 13 bases lay between the germline ends. CDR3 residues: CASRDTGRSTDTQYL. The DNA of the CDR3 is TGTGCCAGCAGAGATACAGGGAGAAGCACAGATACGCAGTATCTT.

The chain links TRBV24-1 to TRBJ1-5; the D is unclear. Germline-derived CDR1 and CDR2 are KGHDR and SFDVKD. CDR3 length equals 17 residues. V was pared by 2 bases and J by 2 bases, with 15 bases between. The CDR3 is CATSDSRAGGGNQPQHF. As DNA, the CDR3 is TGTGCCACCAGTGATTCCCGTGCGGGTGGGGGCAATCAGCCCCAGCATTTT.

This clonotype has ten or more counts. The chain couples TRBV28 to TRBJ2-7, with 7 positions matching TRBD2. V lost 5 bases and J lost 6; bases outside the gene matches: 16. The V gene's germline CDR1 is MDHEN and CDR2 SYDVKM. This CDR3 is built from 16 residues. The CDR3 is CASSPGLVTYLGEQYF. CDR3 sequence (DNA): TGTGCCAGCAGTCCCGGACTAGTCACCTACTTAGGCGAGCAGTACTTC.

This chain links TRBV5-1 with TRBJ1-5, with 7 bases matching TRBD1. CDR1 and CDR2 from the germline V gene are SGHRS and YFSETQ. This CDR3 contains 15 residues. The V and J ends lost 0 bases and 7 bases, in that order; junction bases with no gene match: 7. CDR3 sequence reads: CASSLGGGGEQPQHF. The CDR3 DNA reads TGCGCCAGCAGCTTGGGAGGGGGCGGGGAGCAGCCCCAGCATTTT. Filled out from reference TRBV5-1 and TRBJ1-5, the complete variable domain reads KAGVTQTPRYLIKTRGQQVTLSCSPISGHRSVSWYQQTPGQGLQFLFEYFSETQRNKGNFPGRFSGRQFSNSRSEMNVSTLELGDSALYLCASSLGGGGEQPQHFGDGTRLSIL.